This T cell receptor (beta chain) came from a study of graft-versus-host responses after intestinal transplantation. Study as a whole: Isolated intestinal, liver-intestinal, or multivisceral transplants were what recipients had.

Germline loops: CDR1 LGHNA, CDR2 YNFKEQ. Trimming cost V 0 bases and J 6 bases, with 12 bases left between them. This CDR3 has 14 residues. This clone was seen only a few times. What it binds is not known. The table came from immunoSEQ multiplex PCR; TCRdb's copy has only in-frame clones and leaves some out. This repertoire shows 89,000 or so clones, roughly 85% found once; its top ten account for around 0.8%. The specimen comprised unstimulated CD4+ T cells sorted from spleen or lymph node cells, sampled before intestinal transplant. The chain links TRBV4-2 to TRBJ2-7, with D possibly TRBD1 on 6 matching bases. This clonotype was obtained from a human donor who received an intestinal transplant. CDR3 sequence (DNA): TGTGCCAGCAGCCAAGATCTGCAGGGGCGCGAGCAGTACTTC. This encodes CASSQDLQGREQYF.